This is a list of T cell receptor beta chains from one sample in a study of blood T cell repertoires in COVID-19. The data were produced by immunoSEQ multiplex PCR, yet TCRdb's version contains in-frame clones alone and is incomplete. The table lists under 300,000 clones, approximately 83% of them singletons. Material: peripheral blood. These receptors were taken from a woman aged 50 to 60 who had recovered from COVID-19. CDR3s include the opening cysteine and the closing phenylalanine or tryptophan. D genes are given only for firm matches. Clone size is shown for a subset of rows, as once, few, many or a class of expanded clone.

size	V	J	D	DNA	CDR3
NA	TRBV5-1	TRBJ2-3	NA	TGCGCCAGCAGAGATTCGGGTAGCGAATTGGCTACGCAGTATTTT	CASRDSGSELATQYF
NA	TRBV9	TRBJ2-1	TRBD1	TGTGCCAGCAGCACCCGCTCCGGGACAGGGCAGAATGAGCAGTTCTTC	CASSTRSGTGQNEQFF
NA	TRBV7-9	TRBJ2-1	TRBD1	TGTGCCAGCAGCCCGAAGGGACAGTTCTCCTACAATGAGCAGTTCTTC	CASSPKGQFSYNEQFF
few	TRBV5-5	TRBJ1-4	NA	TGTGCCAGCAGCTCTTACTGGAGCACTAATGAAAAACTGTTTTTT	CASSSYWSTNEKLFF
NA	TRBV9	TRBJ2-3	TRBD2	TGTGCCAGCAGCGTAGTAAACGGGAGGACTGGAGATACGCAGTATTTT	CASSVVNGRTGDTQYF
NA	TRBV10-1	TRBJ2-5	TRBD1	TGCGCCAGCAGTGAACGGGCGGACAGGGGGCTAGAGACCCAGTACTTC	CASSERADRGLETQYF
NA	TRBV27	TRBJ2-7	NA	TGTGCCAGCAGCCGAACGAGCTCCTACGAGCAGTACTTC	CASSRTSSYEQYF
NA	TRBV27	TRBJ2-1	TRBD2	TGTGCCAGTAAGACGAGGCTAGCGGGTAACAATGAGCAGTTCTTC	CASKTRLAGNNEQFF
few	TRBV28	TRBJ1-2	NA	TGTGCCAGCAGTCTAAGCGGGGGAAATGGCTACACCTTC	CASSLSGGNGYTF
NA	TRBV28	TRBJ1-5	NA	TGTGCCAGTCGGAGCGGGGGCGCGGGTTATGGCAATCAGCCCCAGCATTTT	CASRSGGAGYGNQPQHF
NA	TRBV5-1	TRBJ2-1	NA	TGCGCCAGCAGCTTACCCCTTACCAGCGGCGATGAGCAGTTCTTC	CASSLPLTSGDEQFF
NA	TRBV23-1	TRBJ1-2	NA	TGCGCCAGCATGGAGCACTATGGCTACACCTTC	CASMEHYGYTF
NA	TRBV6-6	TRBJ2-1	NA	TGTGCCAGCAGTTTAAAGTGGGAGTTTGAGCAGTTCTTC	CASSLKWEFEQFF
once	TRBV6-1	TRBJ2-1	TRBD1	TGTGCCAGCAGTGAAACGCAGGGGGCAAATCGAGAGCAGTTCTTC	CASSETQGANREQFF
once	TRBV29-1	TRBJ2-5	NA	TGCAGCGTTGACAGGGACCAAGAGACCCAGTACTTC	CSVDRDQETQYF
NA	TRBV6-6	TRBJ1-1	NA	TGTGCCAGCAGTTACCCCCAAGGGGGGAACACTGAAGCTTTCTTT	CASSYPQGGNTEAFF
NA	TRBV18	TRBJ1-1	NA	TGTGCCAGCTCACCTAACCGGGGGGGGGACACTGAAGCTTTCTTT	CASSPNRGGDTEAFF
NA	TRBV4-1	TRBJ2-3	TRBD1	TGCGCCAGCAGCCAAGACCCAGGGACAGGCCGGATGGATACGCAGTATTTT	CASSQDPGTGRMDTQYF
once	TRBV28	TRBJ2-5	TRBD2	TGTGCCAGTTTGACTAGCGGGAGGGCCGAGACCCAGTACTTC	CASLTSGRAETQYF
few	TRBV14	TRBJ2-7	NA	TGTGCCAGCAGCCAAGCGGCCTACGAGCAGTACTTC	CASSQAAYEQYF
NA	TRBV7-2	TRBJ1-2	TRBD1	TGTGCCACAAGAACGACAGGGAGCCAAAGAGCTAACTATGGCTACACCTTC	CATRTTGSQRANYGYTF
NA	TRBV4-1	TRBJ2-7	TRBD2	TGCGCCAGCAGCCAAGATGACGGGGGGTCCTACGAGCAGTACTTC	CASSQDDGGSYEQYF
NA	TRBV28	TRBJ2-5	TRBD1	TGTGCCAGCAGTATCGGGACAGGGGACCAAGAGACCCAGTACTTC	CASSIGTGDQETQYF
once	TRBV18	TRBJ1-3	TRBD1	TGTGCCAGCTCACCAAGGGACAGGGCATACACCATATATTTT	CASSPRDRAYTIYF
NA	TRBV5-1	TRBJ2-4	NA	TGCGCCAGCAAACCCCGGTGGACAGAGGGAGACATTCAGTACTTC	CASKPRWTEGDIQYF
NA	TRBV24-1	TRBJ1-2	TRBD1	TGTGCCACCAGTGCTTCAGGGGGAAGTAACTATGGCTACACCTTC	CATSASGGSNYGYTF
once	TRBV11-2	TRBJ2-5	TRBD1	TGTGCCAGCAGCCTTAGGGGGCCAGAGACCCAGTACTTC	CASSLRGPETQYF
once	TRBV6-5	TRBJ2-1	TRBD1	TGTGCCAGCTGGTCGGGACAGGGGTACAATGAGCAGTTCTTC	CASWSGQGYNEQFF
NA	TRBV6-5	TRBJ1-1	NA	TGTGCCAGCAGCTATACAGGGTCGGTCGCTGAAGCTTTCTTT	CASSYTGSVAEAFF
NA	TRBV5-1	TRBJ2-2	TRBD1	TGCGCCAGCAGCTGGGGACAGGGGTACACCGGGGAGCTGTTTTTT	CASSWGQGYTGELFF
NA	TRBV27	TRBJ1-6	NA	TGTGCCAGCAGTTTATCGGGGGGACTGAATTCACCCCTCCACTTT	CASSLSGGLNSPLHF
NA	TRBV18	TRBJ1-2	NA	TGTGCCAGCTCACAAATCCGGGACAACACCTATGGCTACACCTTC	CASSQIRDNTYGYTF
few	TRBV4-3	TRBJ2-3	NA	TGCGCCAGCAGCCAAGCTTCGAGCCCGCAGTATTTT	CASSQASSPQYF
NA	TRBV7-2	TRBJ2-5	NA	TGTGCCAGCTGTGCTAGCGCGTCGGAGACCCAGTACTTC	CASCASASETQYF
NA	TRBV4-2	TRBJ2-7	TRBD2	TGTGCCAGCAGCCCCCGGTTGCGGGAGGGCGACGAGCAGTACTTC	CASSPRLREGDEQYF
NA	TRBV9	TRBJ2-1	TRBD2	TGTGCCAGCAGCGTAGAATCAGCGGGGCCCAATGAGCAGTTCTTC	CASSVESAGPNEQFF
NA	TRBV3-1/TRBV3-2	TRBJ2-7	NA	TGTGCCAGCAGCAATTCTTACTACGAGCAGTACTTC	CASSNSYYEQYF
NA	TRBV7-6	TRBJ2-3	NA	TGTGCCAGCAGCTTGGGGCTAGATACGCAGTATTTT	CASSLGLDTQYF
NA	TRBV4-3	TRBJ2-1	TRBD1	TGCGCCAGCAGCCAAGATGGGGCCGGGACAGGGCTTTACAATGAGCAGTTCTTC	CASSQDGAGTGLYNEQFF
NA	TRBV5-1	TRBJ2-7	TRBD2	TGCGCCAGCACTCTCCGGGGGGGTCAGGGCATTGGGTACGAGCAGTACTTC	CASTLRGGQGIGYEQYF
NA	TRBV28	TRBJ1-5	NA	TGTGCCAGCAGTTTAGGGGGGCAGCCCCAGCATTTT	CASSLGGQPQHF
NA	TRBV6-2/TRBV6-3	TRBJ1-2	NA	TGTGCCAGCAGTTACTCGATTTACCGGGACAACAATCTTGGCTACACCTTC	CASSYSIYRDNNLGYTF
NA	TRBV30	TRBJ1-5	TRBD1	TGTGCCTGGAGTGAGGGACAGGGGACCTATAGCAATCAGCCCCAGCATTTT	CAWSEGQGTYSNQPQHF
NA	TRBV14	TRBJ1-1	TRBD1	TGTGCCAGCAGCCAACTCGCGGACAGGTTGAACACTGAAGCTTTCTTT	CASSQLADRLNTEAFF
NA	TRBV5-1	TRBJ2-3	NA	TGCGCCAGCAGCCTACTACGAGGCACAGATACGCAGTATTTT	CASSLLRGTDTQYF
NA	TRBV27	TRBJ1-5	TRBD1	TGTGCCAGCAGTTTGAAACCTTTCGGACAGGCTAGCAATCAGCCCCAGCATTTT	CASSLKPFGQASNQPQHF
NA	TRBV25-1	TRBJ2-5	NA	TGTGCCAGCAGTGAATATTGGGAAACAGGACAAGAGACCCAGTACTTC	CASSEYWETGQETQYF
once	TRBV6-1	TRBJ2-2	TRBD2	TGTGCCAGCAGTGTGCGTGTGAGCGGGGGGATCCTAAACACCGGGGAGCTGTTTTTT	CASSVRVSGGILNTGELFF
few	TRBV19	TRBJ2-2	TRBD1	TGTGCCAGTAGGGGGACAGGGAACACCGGGGAGCTGTTTTTT	CASRGTGNTGELFF
few	TRBV6-1	TRBJ2-3	TRBD2	TGTGCCAGCAGTGAAGTGGCTAGCGGGGCAAATACGCAGTATTTT	CASSEVASGANTQYF
once	TRBV7-2	TRBJ2-5	NA	TGTGCCAGCAGCTTAAACGGGTACCAAGAGACCCAGTACTTC	CASSLNGYQETQYF
NA	TRBV7-2	TRBJ1-6	NA	TGTGCCAGCAGCCATCTCCGAGGAGGGCCCTCCTATAATTCACCCCTCCACTTT	CASSHLRGGPSYNSPLHF
NA	TRBV6-5	TRBJ1-4	NA	TGTGCCAGCAGTTCGTCCGGGGGGGCGCGAGCTGAAAAACTGTTTTTT	CASSSSGGARAEKLFF